This TCR beta chain was profiled in a study of post-analysis software for immune sequencing data. Study-wide points: Normalized Chao1 diversity was significantly lower in multiple sclerosis patients than in controls. Elevated frequency relative to controls characterized 4 or 5 TRBV segments in patients, TRBV5-6, TRBV5-1 and TRBV20-1 among them.

V lost 8 bases and J lost 4; bases outside the gene matches: 13. CDR3 length: 15 amino acids. Unique molecular identifiers tagged the TCR beta cDNA libraries. cDNA molecules numbering some 500,000 came from around 0.96 to 9.9 million T cells. One entry per CDR3 protein, called by TCRdb with MiXCR from the PCR reads. The sample holds 550,000 to 700,000 distinct CDR3 sequences; 44% are singletons and the top ten take roughly 1.7%. Details on this clonotype: Its antigen is currently unknown.

Sequenced: blood. The TCR sequence derives from a girl between 10 and 17 years old with multiple sclerosis. V usage is TRBV12-3 or TRBV12-4 and J usage is TRBJ1-1; 7 bases agree with TRBD1. CDR3 in amino acids: CASYKSNRGPTEAFF. The CDR3 DNA follows: TGTGCCAGCTATAAATCCAACAGGGGTCCCACTGAAGCTTTCTTT.